This T cell receptor (beta chain) was sequenced during a study of cytomegalovirus exposure and HLA in healthy donors. The CDR3 spans 20 residues. Germline loops: CDR1 SGHNT, CDR2 YYREEE (reference sequence). V was clipped by 1 base and J by 5 bases; unmatched bases: 13. It was with 60 Vbeta and 13 Jbeta primers that the PCR ran. The repertoire was sequenced with immunoSEQ multiplex PCR; TCRdb's copy has only in-frame clones and lacks some. The profile covers about 69,000 clones, with about 73% appearing a single time and around 10% taken by the ten largest. This receptor was obtained from an older woman in good health and CMV-seropositive. The V call is TRBV5-4, the J call TRBJ2-2; 14 nucleotides line up with TRBD2. Sequencing input: PBMCs. The DNA of the CDR3 is TGTGCCAGCAGCTTGTTCCCGGGACTAGCGGGAGCGGAGCGAACCGGGGAGCTGTTTTTT. Protein: CASSLFPGLAGAERTGELFF.